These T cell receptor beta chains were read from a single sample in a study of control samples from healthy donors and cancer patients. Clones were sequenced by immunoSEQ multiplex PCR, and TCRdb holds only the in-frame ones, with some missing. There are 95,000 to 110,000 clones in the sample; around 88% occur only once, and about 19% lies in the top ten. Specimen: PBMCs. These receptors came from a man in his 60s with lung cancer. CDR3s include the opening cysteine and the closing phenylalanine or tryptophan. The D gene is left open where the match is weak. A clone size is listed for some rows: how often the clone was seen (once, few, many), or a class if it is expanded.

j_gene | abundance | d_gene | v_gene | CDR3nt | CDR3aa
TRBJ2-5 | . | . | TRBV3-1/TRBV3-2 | TGTGCCAGCACTCGAGGCATGGGGGAAGAGACCCAGTACTTC | CASTRGMGEETQYF
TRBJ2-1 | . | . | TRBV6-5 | TGTGCCAGCAGTTACTTGGGACCAGAGGTATACAATGAGCAGTTCTTC | CASSYLGPEVYNEQFF
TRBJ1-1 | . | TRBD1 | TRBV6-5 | TGTGCCAGCAGCACAGGGGGCACGAACACTGAAGCTTTCTTT | CASSTGGTNTEAFF
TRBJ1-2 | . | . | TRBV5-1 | TGCGCCAGCAGCTCGGACGTTAACTATGGCTACACCTTC | CASSSDVNYGYTF
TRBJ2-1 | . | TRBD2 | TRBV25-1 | TGTGCCAGCAGTGAGGTAGCGGGGTTTGGTGAGCAGTTCTTC | CASSEVAGFGEQFF
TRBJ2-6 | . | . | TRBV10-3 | TGTGCCATCAGTGAAGCCGGAGGGGGCTTTTCTGGGGCCAACGTCCTGACTTTC | CAISEAGGGFSGANVLTF
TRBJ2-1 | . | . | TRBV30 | TGTGCCTGGACCCCGAAACTCGACAGGAGCTCCTACAATGAGCAGTTCTTC | CAWTPKLDRSSYNEQFF
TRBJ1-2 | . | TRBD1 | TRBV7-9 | TGTGCCAGCAGCCTCCTCCCACCCCGGGACAGTTATGGCTACACCTTC | CASSLLPPRDSYGYTF
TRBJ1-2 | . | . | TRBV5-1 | TGCGCCAGCAGCCCTCCAACCCCTTATGGCTACACCTTC | CASSPPTPYGYTF
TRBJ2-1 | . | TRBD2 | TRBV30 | TGTGCCTGGAGTGTAGCGGCTAGCGGGGGGAATGAGCAGTTCTTC | CAWSVAASGGNEQFF
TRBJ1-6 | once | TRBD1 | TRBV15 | TGTGCCACCAGCAGAGGGACAGGGACTAATTCACCCCTCCACTTT | CATSRGTGTNSPLHF
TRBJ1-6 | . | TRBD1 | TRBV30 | TGTGCCTGGAGTTCACCGGGACAGTATAATTCACCCCTCCACTTT | CAWSSPGQYNSPLHF
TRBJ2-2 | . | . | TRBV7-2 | TGTGCCAGCTCGCCTGGTGGGGTGCGGACCGGGGAGCTGTTTTTT | CASSPGGVRTGELFF
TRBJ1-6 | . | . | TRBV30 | TGTGCCTGGAGTAGGGGTCGCGGATATAATTCACCCCTCCACTTT | CAWSRGRGYNSPLHF
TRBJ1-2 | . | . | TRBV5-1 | TGCGCCAGCGGGCGGGGAGAAGGATCTGGTGGCTACACCTTC | CASGRGEGSGGYTF
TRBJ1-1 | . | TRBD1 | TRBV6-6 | TGTGCCAGCAGTACAGGGACAGAGAGCACTGAAGCTTTCTTT | CASSTGTESTEAFF
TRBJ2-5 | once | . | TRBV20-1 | TGCAGTGTGGGTGGGAGGGAGACCCAGTACTTC | CSVGGRETQYF
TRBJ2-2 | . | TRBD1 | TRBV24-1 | TGTGCCTCCCGGGACAGCGGGAACACCGGGGAGCTGTTTTTT | CASRDSGNTGELFF
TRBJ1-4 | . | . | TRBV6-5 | TGTGCCAGCAGTTACGGAGGAGCGACTAATGAAAAACTGTTTTTT | CASSYGGATNEKLFF
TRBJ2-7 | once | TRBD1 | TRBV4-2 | TGTGCCAGCAGCCCTCCACTGGGACAGGGAATCTACGAGCAGTACTTC | CASSPPLGQGIYEQYF
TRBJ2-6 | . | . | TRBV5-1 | TGCGCCAGCAGCCAGCAGGCGGCCTCTGGGGCCAACGTCCTGACTTTC | CASSQQAASGANVLTF
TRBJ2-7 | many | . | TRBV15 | TGTGCCACCAGCAGAGGAGAAGATGGCGAGCAGTACTTC | CATSRGEDGEQYF
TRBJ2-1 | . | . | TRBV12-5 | TGTGCTAGTGGTTTGGTACGGGATGGTGTCTCCGATTTCAATGAGCAGTTCTTC | CASGLVRDGVSDFNEQFF
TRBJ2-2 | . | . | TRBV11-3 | TGTGCCAGCAGCCCAGGGACGTCAGCCGGGGAGCTGTTTTTT | CASSPGTSAGELFF
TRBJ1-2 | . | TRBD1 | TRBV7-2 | TGTGCCAGCAGCTCCCAAGGGACAGGGGATTTGGGCTATGGCTACACCTTC | CASSSQGTGDLGYGYTF
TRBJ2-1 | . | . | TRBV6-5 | TGTGCCGTACTTTCGGACGGGAAAAATGAGCAGTTCTTC | CAVLSDGKNEQFF
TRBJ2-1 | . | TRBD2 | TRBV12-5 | TGTGCTAGTGGTTTGGCCTCGCCTAGCGGGCGAGCTAATGAGCAGTTCTTC | CASGLASPSGRANEQFF
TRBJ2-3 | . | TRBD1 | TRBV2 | TGTGCCATTGGGACAGAGACAGATACGCAGTATTTT | CAIGTETDTQYF
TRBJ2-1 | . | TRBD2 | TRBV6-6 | TGTGCCAGCAGTCGGACTAGCGGGGGGGCGTCCTACAATGAGCAGTTCTTC | CASSRTSGGASYNEQFF
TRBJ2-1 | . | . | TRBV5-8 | TGTGCCAGCAGCTTGGGACGAATGTATGGTGAGCAGTTCTTC | CASSLGRMYGEQFF
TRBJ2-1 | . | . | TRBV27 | TGTGCCAGCAGTTTACGGGGAATGGACAATGAGCAGTTCTTC | CASSLRGMDNEQFF
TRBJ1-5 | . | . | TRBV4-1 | TGCGCCAGGGGTCCAGGGGTGGACCAGCCCCAGCATTTT | CARGPGVDQPQHF
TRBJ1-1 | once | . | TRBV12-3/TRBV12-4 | TGTGCCAGCAGTCCGTACACTGAAGCTTTCTTT | CASSPYTEAFF
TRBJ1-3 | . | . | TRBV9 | TGTGCCAGCAGCTCAGGGCTCTCTGGAAACACCATATATTTT | CASSSGLSGNTIYF
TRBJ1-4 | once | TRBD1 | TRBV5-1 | TGCGCCAGCAGCTTACAGGGGGCAAAGAGTGAAAAACTGTTTTTT | CASSLQGAKSEKLFF
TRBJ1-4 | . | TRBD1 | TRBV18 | TGTGCCAGCTCACCGAGGACAGGGAACGAAGAAAAACTGTTTTTT | CASSPRTGNEEKLFF
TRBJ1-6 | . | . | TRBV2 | TGTGCCAGCTCAAGATCGATAGATAATTCACCCCTCCACTTT | CASSRSIDNSPLHF
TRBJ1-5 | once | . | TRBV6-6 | TGTGCCAGCAGCCTCATTTCAGGGGATAGCAATCAGCCCCAGCATTTT | CASSLISGDSNQPQHF
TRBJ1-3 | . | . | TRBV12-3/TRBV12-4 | TGTGCCAGCGCCCGGATCTCTGGAAACACCATATATTTT | CASARISGNTIYF
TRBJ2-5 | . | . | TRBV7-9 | TGTGCCAGCAGCACATTCGGGACCTTCCAAGAGACCCAGTACTTC | CASSTFGTFQETQYF
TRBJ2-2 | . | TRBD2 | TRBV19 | TGTGCCAGTAGTATTAAAGCGGGGGGTTTCAAGCGCCCCCCCTCCGGGGAGCTGTTTTTT | CASSIKAGGFKRPPSGELFF
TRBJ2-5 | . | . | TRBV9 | TGTGCCAGCAGCTGGGGGGGGCCAGAGACCCAGTACTTC | CASSWGGPETQYF
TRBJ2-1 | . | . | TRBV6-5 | TGTGCCAGCAAGGGGGAGTTAAATGAGCAGTTCTTC | CASKGELNEQFF
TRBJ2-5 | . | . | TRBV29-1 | TGCAGCGTAGAGGGGTTACTGGGGACCCAGTACTTC | CSVEGLLGTQYF